The present entry profiles one TCR beta chain with its context. The sample is drawn from a study of blood T cell repertoires in COVID-19. Whole-study context: The cDNA or gDNA used as material had been derived from T cells, B-cell-depleted T cells, or PBMCs.

In germline, CDR1 is SNHLY, CDR2 FYNNEI. With V trimmed by 6 bases and J by 3 bases, 5 bases remained unmatched. The CDR3 is 14 amino acids. Sequencing used immunoSEQ multiplex PCR; TCRdb keeps in-frame clones, though not all of them. The table lists approximately 110,000 clones, 81% of them singletons, with less than 45% in the top ten. The chain employs TRBV2 and TRBJ1-5, with 7 nucleotides matching TRBD1. The receptor's source is an elderly man with acute or convalescent COVID-19. The material sequenced was peripheral blood. CDR3 in amino acids: CASSPDRDNQPQHF. The CDR3 nucleotides read TGTGCCAGCAGCCCTGACAGGGACAATCAGCCCCAGCATTTT.